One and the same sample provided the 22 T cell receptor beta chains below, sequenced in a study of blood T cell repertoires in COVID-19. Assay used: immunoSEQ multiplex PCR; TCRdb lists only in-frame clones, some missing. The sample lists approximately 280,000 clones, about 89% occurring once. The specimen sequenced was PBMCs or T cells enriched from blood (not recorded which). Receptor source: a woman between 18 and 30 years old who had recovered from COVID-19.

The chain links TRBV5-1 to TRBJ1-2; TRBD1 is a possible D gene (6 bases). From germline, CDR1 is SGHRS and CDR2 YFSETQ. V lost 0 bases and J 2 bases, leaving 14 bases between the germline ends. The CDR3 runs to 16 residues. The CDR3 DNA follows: TGCGCCAGCAGCTTGGCCCCTGACAGGAGAAACTATGGCTACACCTTC. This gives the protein CASSLAPDRRNYGYTF.

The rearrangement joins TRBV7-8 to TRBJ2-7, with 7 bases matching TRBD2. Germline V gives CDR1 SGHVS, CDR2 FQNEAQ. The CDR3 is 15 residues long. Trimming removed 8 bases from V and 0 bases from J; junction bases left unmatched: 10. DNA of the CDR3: TGTGCCAGCGCAGGAACCGGGACTAACTCCTACGAGCAGTACTTC. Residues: CASAGTGTNSYEQYF.

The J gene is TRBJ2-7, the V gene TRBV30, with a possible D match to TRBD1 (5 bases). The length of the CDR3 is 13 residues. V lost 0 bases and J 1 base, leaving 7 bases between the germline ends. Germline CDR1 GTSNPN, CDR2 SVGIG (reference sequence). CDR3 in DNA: TGTGCCTGGAGTGTATCAGGGTCCTACGAGCAGTACTTC. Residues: CAWSVSGSYEQYF.

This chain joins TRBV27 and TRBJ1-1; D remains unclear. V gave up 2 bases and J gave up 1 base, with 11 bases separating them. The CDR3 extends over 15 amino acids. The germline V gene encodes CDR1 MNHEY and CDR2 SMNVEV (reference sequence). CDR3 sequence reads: CASSLSWARNTEAFF. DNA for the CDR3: TGTGCCAGCAGTTTAAGCTGGGCTCGGAACACTGAAGCTTTCTTT.

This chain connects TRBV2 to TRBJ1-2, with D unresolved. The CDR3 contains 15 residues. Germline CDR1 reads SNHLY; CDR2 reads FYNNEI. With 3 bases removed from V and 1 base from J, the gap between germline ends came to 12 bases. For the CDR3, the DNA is TGTGCCAGCAGTGATAAGGAACAGTTTAACTATGGCTACACCTTC. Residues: CASSDKEQFNYGYTF.

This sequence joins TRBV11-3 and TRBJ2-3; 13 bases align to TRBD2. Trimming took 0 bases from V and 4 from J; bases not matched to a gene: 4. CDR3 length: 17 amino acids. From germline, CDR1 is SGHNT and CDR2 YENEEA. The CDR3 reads CASSLETSGGLADTQYF. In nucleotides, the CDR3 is TGTGCCAGCAGCTTAGAGACTAGCGGGGGGCTAGCAGATACGCAGTATTTT. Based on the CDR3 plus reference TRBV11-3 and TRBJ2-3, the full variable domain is EAGVVQSPRYKIIEKKQPVAFWCNPISGHNTLYWYLQNLGQGPELLIRYENEEAVDDSQLPKDRFSAERLKGVDSTLKIQPAELGDSAVYLCASSLETSGGLADTQYFGPGTRLTVL.

Here the CDR3 DNA reads TGTGCCAGCAGTTTTAGGGACTCGCAAGAGACCCAGTACTTC. Protein: CASSFRDSQETQYF. V gene TRBV27 combines with J gene TRBJ2-5, with D possibly TRBD2 on 6 matching bases. Germline-derived CDR1 and CDR2 are MNHEY and SMNVEV (reference sequence). V lost 3 bases to trimming and J lost 2 bases, with 10 bases between them. The length of the CDR3 is 14 residues.

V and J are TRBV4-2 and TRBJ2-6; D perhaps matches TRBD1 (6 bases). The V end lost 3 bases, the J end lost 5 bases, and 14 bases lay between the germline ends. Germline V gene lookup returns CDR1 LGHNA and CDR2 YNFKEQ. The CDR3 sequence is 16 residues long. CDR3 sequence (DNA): TGTGCCAGCAGCCATTTAAACAGGGCACGGGCCAACGTCCTGACTTTC. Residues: CASSHLNRARANVLTF.

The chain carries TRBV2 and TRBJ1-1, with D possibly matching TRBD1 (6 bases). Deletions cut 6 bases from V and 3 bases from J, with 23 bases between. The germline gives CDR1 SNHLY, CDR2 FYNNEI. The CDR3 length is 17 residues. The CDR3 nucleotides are TGTGCCAGCAGGGACGACGGGACACCCTCCTGGGACACTGAAGCTTTCTTT. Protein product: CASRDDGTPSWDTEAFF.

The CDR3 region is CASSQDQGNSYEQYF. The CDR3, as DNA: TGCGCCAGCAGCCAAGATCAGGGCAACTCCTACGAGCAGTACTTC. The V call is TRBV4-3, the J call TRBJ2-7, with a possible D match to TRBD1 (5 bases). The CDR3 has 15 residues. The ends were cut back, 0 bases at V and 0 bases at J, with 9 bases in the middle. Germline V gene lookup returns CDR1 LGHNA and CDR2 YSLEER.

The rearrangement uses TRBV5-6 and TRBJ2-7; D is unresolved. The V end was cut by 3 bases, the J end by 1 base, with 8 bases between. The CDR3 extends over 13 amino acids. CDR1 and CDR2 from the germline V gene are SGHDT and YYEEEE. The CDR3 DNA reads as TGTGCCAGCAGCTATGGCAGTTCCTACGAGCAGTACTTC. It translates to CASSYGSSYEQYF.

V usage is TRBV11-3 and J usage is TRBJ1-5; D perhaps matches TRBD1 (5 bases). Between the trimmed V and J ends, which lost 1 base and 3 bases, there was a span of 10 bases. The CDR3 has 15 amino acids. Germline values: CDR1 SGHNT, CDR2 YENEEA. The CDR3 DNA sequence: TGTGCCAGCAGCTTAGTCGGACACGTCAATCAGCCCCAGCATTTT. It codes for CASSLVGHVNQPQHF.

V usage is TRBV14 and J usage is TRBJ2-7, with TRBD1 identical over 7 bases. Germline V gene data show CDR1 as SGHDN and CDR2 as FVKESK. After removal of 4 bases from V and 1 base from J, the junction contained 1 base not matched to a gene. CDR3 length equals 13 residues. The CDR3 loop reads CASSPGQSYEQYF. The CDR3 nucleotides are TGTGCCAGCAGCCCGGGACAGTCCTACGAGCAGTACTTC. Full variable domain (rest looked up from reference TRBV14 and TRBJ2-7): EAGVTQFPSHSVIEKGQTVTLRCDPISGHDNLYWYRRVMGKEIKFLLHFVKESKQDESGMPNNRFLAERTGGTYSTLKVQPAELEDSGVYFCASSPGQSYEQYFGPGTRLTVT.

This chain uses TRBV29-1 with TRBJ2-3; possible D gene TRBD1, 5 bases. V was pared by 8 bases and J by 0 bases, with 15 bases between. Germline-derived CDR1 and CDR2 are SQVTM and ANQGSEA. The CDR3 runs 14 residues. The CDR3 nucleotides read TGCAGCCTCAATGAAGGGGAAAGCACAGATACGCAGTATTTT. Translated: CSLNEGESTDTQYF.

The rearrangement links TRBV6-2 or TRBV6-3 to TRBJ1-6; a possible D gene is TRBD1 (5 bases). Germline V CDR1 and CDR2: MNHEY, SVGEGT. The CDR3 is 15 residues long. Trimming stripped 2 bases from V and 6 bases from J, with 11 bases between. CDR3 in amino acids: CASSYRGLLNSPLHF. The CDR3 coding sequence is TGTGCCAGCAGTTACAGGGGACTCCTTAATTCACCCCTCCACTTT.

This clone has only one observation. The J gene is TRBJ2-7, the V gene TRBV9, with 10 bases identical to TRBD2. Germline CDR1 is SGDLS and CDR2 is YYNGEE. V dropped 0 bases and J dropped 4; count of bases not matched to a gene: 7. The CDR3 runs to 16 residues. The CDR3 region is CASSVGSGRAGYEQYF. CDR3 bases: TGTGCCAGCAGCGTAGGGAGCGGGAGGGCCGGGTACGAGCAGTACTTC.

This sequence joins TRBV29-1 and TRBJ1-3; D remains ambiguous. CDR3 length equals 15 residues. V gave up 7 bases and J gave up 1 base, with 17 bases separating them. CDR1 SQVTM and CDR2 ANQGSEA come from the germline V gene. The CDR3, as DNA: TGCAGCGGCTGGTTCCGCCGCGATTCTGGAAACACCATATATTTT. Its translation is CSGWFRRDSGNTIYF. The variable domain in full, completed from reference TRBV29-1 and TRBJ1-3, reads SAVISQKPSRDICQRGTSLTIQCQVDSQVTMMFWYRQQPGQSLTLIATANQGSEATYESGFVIDKFPISRPNLTFSTLTVSNMSPEDSSIYLCSGWFRRDSGNTIYFGEGSWLTVV.

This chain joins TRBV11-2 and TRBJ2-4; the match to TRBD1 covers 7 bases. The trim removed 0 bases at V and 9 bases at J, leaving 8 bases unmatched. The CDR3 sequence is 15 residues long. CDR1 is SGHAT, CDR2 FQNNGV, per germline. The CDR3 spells CASSLDRDSRLIQYF. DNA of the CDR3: TGTGCCAGCAGCTTAGACCGGGACAGTAGGCTCATTCAGTACTTC. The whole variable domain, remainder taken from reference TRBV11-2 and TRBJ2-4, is EAGVAQSPRYKIIEKRQSVAFWCNPISGHATLYWYQQILGQGPKLLIQFQNNGVVDDSQLPKDRFSAERLKGVDSTLKIQPAKLEDSAVYLCASSLDRDSRLIQYFGAGTRLSVL.

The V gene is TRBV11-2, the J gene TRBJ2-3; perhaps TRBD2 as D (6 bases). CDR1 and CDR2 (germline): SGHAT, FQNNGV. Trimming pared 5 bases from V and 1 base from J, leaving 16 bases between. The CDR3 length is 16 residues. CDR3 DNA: TGTGCCAGCAGCCCTGAGACCGGGAGTGGCACAGATACGCAGTATTTT. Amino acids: CASSPETGSGTDTQYF.

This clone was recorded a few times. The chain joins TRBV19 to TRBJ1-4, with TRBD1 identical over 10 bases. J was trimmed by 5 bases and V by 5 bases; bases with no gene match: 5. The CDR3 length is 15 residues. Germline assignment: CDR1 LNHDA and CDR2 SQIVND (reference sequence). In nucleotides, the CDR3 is TGTGCCAGTAGTTATTGGACAGGGGGAAATGAAAAACTGTTTTTT. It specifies CASSYWTGGNEKLFF.

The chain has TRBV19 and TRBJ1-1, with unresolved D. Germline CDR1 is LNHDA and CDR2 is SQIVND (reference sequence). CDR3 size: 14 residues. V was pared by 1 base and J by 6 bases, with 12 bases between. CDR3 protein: CASSIVPEGAEAFF. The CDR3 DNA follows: TGTGCCAGTAGTATAGTCCCCGAAGGAGCTGAAGCTTTCTTT. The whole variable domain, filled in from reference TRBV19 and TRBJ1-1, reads DGGITQSPKYLFRKEGQNVTLSCEQNLNHDAMYWYRQDPGQGLRLIYYSQIVNDFQKGDIAEGYSVSREKKESFPLTVTSAQKNPTAFYLCASSIVPEGAEAFFGQGTRLTVV.

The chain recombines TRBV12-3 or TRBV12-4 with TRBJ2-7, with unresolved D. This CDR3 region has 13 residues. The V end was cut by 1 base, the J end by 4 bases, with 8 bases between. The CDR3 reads CASSLDYRYEQYF. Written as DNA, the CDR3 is TGTGCCAGCAGTTTAGACTACCGGTACGAGCAGTACTTC.